This T cell receptor (beta chain) was profiled in a study of T cell responses to AZD1222 COVID-19 vaccine. Study-wide results and limits: Across spike, vaccine-associated CD4 TCRs were found, dominant at 160-218 and 743-854. Unmutated variant regions reportedly attract nearly half of all spike-specific TCRs. Researchers took repertoire samples only after the peak T cell response had come.

The V gene lost 5 bases and the J gene lost 0 bases, with 17 bases spanning the gap. This CDR3 is 18 amino acids long. Germline V gives CDR1 LNHDA, CDR2 SQIVND (reference sequence). Clones were read by immunoSEQ multiplex PCR, and TCRdb kept only the in-frame ones, dropping some. The repertoire holds some 150,000 clones, with roughly 88% as singletons. This clone was seen a few times. Its antigen remains unidentified. The receptor was derived from an adult who received the AZD1222 COVID-19 vaccine. This sample comprised peripheral blood, obtained 28 days after the second AZD1222 dose. The gene calls are TRBV19 and TRBJ2-6, with a weak D call TRBD1 (6 bases). As DNA, the CDR3 is TGTGCCAGTAGTCTTCAGACAGGCTCGGACTCTGGGGCCAACGTCCTGACTTTC. Encoded protein: CASSLQTGSDSGANVLTF. The full variable domain, in which reference TRBV19 and TRBJ2-6 provide the parts outside the CDR3, is DGGITQSPKYLFRKEGQNVTLSCEQNLNHDAMYWYRQDPGQGLRLIYYSQIVNDFQKGDIAEGYSVSREKKESFPLTVTSAQKNPTAFYLCASSLQTGSDSGANVLTFGAGSRLTVL.